One sample yielded the 32 T cell receptor beta chains listed below, sequenced in a study of blood T cell repertoires in COVID-19. Assay used: immunoSEQ multiplex PCR; TCRdb lists only in-frame clones, some missing. The repertoire includes tens of thousands of clones, roughly 84% of them detected once, and approximately 6% sits in the top ten. Sequencing was done on a sample of peripheral blood. These receptors were collected from a woman between 55 and 75 years old with acute or convalescent COVID-19.

CDR3: CASSNADSYGYTF. The CDR3 DNA reads as TGTGCCAGTAGTAACGCGGACAGCTATGGCTACACCTTC. The chain employs TRBV19 and TRBJ1-2; D may be TRBD1 (6 bases). Trimming removed 4 bases at V and 4 bases at J, with 10 bases between. Germline V gene sequence: CDR1 LNHDA, CDR2 SQIVND (reference sequence). The CDR3 runs 13 residues.

The V gene is TRBV27, the J gene TRBJ2-2; TRBD1 matches 8 bases. This CDR3 is 15 amino acids long. V was clipped by 0 bases and J by 7 bases; unmatched bases: 4. CDR1 MNHEY and CDR2 SMNVEV come from the germline V gene (reference sequence). In nucleotides, the CDR3 is TGTGCCAGCAGTTTATCCCAGGGGGCGAACGGGGAGCTGTTTTTT. Translation: CASSLSQGANGELFF.

The chain recombines TRBV7-2 with TRBJ1-1; maybe TRBD1 (6 bases). Germline CDR1 reads SGHTA; CDR2 reads FQGNSA. V was trimmed by 5 bases and J by 1 base, leaving 11 bases between them. The CDR3 covers 14 residues. CDR3 DNA: TGTGCCAGCAGCCTTACGACAGGGAACACTGAAGCTTTCTTT. This codes for CASSLTTGNTEAFF. The full variable domain, its missing parts supplied by reference TRBV7-2 and TRBJ1-1, is GAGVSQSPSNKVTEKGKDVELRCDPISGHTALYWYRQSLGQGLEFLIYFQGNSAPDKSGLPSDRFSAERTGGSVSTLTIQRTQQEDSAVYLCASSLTTGNTEAFFGQGTRLTVV.

Written as DNA, the CDR3 is TGTGCCAGCAGTGATCCTAGGACAGGGGGCCGGGGCACTGAAGCTTTCTTT. Translating gives CASSDPRTGGRGTEAFF. The chain employs TRBV2 and TRBJ1-1; 11 bases are shared with TRBD1. This CDR3 comprises 17 residues. Germline values: CDR1 SNHLY, CDR2 FYNNEI. Trimming at V came to 3 bases and at J to 4 bases, leaving 10 bases not matched to a gene.

As DNA, the CDR3 is TGTGCCAGCAGCAATTTGAGGGCGAACACCGGGGAGCTGTTTTTT. Translating gives CASSNLRANTGELFF. V is TRBV5-4 and J is TRBJ2-2; tentatively, D is TRBD2 (5 bases). CDR1 SGHNT and CDR2 YYREEE come from the germline V gene (reference sequence). V gave up 4 bases and J gave up 0 bases, with 10 bases separating them. The CDR3 is 15 amino acids.

This clone was counted a few times. The chain uses TRBV4-2 and TRBJ1-1, with D maybe TRBD1 (6 bases). Looked up from germline, CDR1 is LGHNA and CDR2 is YNFKEQ. The CDR3 covers 13 residues. The ends were cut back, 8 bases at V and 4 bases at J, with 14 bases in the middle. DNA for the CDR3: TGTGCCAGCGACGACAGGATGGGCACTGAAGCTTTCTTT. Its translation is CASDDRMGTEAFF.

For the CDR3, the DNA is TGTGCCAGCAGCCCGACAGGGAATACCGGGGAGCTGTTTTTT. Translation: CASSPTGNTGELFF. The genes are TRBV5-8 and TRBJ2-2, with TRBD1 matching over 7 bases. This CDR3 region has 14 residues. V gave up 4 bases and J gave up 5 bases; unmatched junction bases: 5. Germline values: CDR1 SGHTS, CDR2 YDEGEE.

V is TRBV27 and J is TRBJ1-1; D uncertain. V was clipped by 7 bases and J by 4 bases, with 16 bases between them. This CDR3 is 14 amino acids long. Germline V lookup: CDR1 MNHEY, CDR2 SMNVEV (reference sequence). CDR3 amino acids: CASTRALGSTEAFF. The DNA of the CDR3 is TGTGCCAGCACGCGCGCGCTCGGGAGCACTGAAGCTTTCTTT.

The chain carries TRBV6-5 and TRBJ1-2; perhaps TRBD1 as D (5 bases). This CDR3 has 15 amino acids. From germline, CDR1 is MNHEY and CDR2 SVGAGI. Trimming pared 7 bases from V and 0 bases from J, leaving 15 bases between. CDR3 sequence (DNA): TGTGCCAGCACGCCTCGACAGACAACTAACTATGGCTACACCTTC. It yields the protein CASTPRQTTNYGYTF.

CDR3 sequence reads: CASSQGGQRTREKLFF. In DNA, the CDR3 is TGTGCCAGCAGCCAAGGTGGACAGAGGACCCGCGAAAAACTGTTTTTT. This chain joins TRBV3-1 (or the pseudogene TRBV3-2) and TRBJ1-4, with a weak D call TRBD1 (6 bases). Trimming took off 1 base at V and 8 bases at J, with 17 bases between the two ends. Germline-derived CDR1 and CDR2 are LGHDT and YNNKEL (reference sequence). This CDR3 comprises 16 residues.

The chain has TRBV2 and TRBJ1-4; D perhaps matches TRBD1 (6 bases). The CDR3 totals 15 residues. Trimming stripped 2 bases from V and 2 bases from J, with 9 bases between. Germline-derived CDR1 and CDR2 are SNHLY and FYNNEI. DNA of the CDR3: TGTGCCAGCAGTGAACCTGGGGGCACTAATGAAAAACTGTTTTTT. Translation: CASSEPGGTNEKLFF.

This chain uses TRBV7-8 with TRBJ1-6; 10 bases line up with TRBD1. Per germline, CDR1 SGHVS and CDR2 FQNEAQ. The CDR3 contains 18 residues. Unmatched junction bases numbered 6, after V lost 4 bases and J lost 0 bases. The CDR3 DNA reads as TGTGCCAGCAGCTCATCGGGACAGGGGAGCTCCTATAATTCACCCCTCCACTTT. Protein: CASSSSGQGSSYNSPLHF.

The rearrangement uses TRBV6-5 and TRBJ1-3, with no clear D. CDR3 length equals 13 residues. Trimming shortened V by 8 bases and J by 2 bases, and 10 bases separated the two germline ends. CDR1 MNHEY and CDR2 SVGAGI come from the germline V gene. The CDR3 here is CASGYSPGNTIYF. The CDR3 DNA reads as TGTGCCAGCGGGTACAGTCCTGGAAACACCATATATTTT.

The V and J genes are TRBV9 and TRBJ1-4; 9 bases match TRBD1. From germline, CDR1 is SGDLS and CDR2 YYNGEE. Trimming at V came to 4 bases and at J to 7 bases, leaving 5 bases not matched to a gene. The CDR3 extends over 14 amino acids. The CDR3 DNA follows: TGTGCCAGCAGCACCGGGACAGGGAGTGAAAAACTGTTTTTT. Its translation: CASSTGTGSEKLFF.

J is TRBJ1-5 and V is TRBV19; no definite D call. The CDR3 consists of 14 residues. Trimming removed 7 bases at V and 0 bases at J, with 10 bases between. CDR1 and CDR2 from the germline V gene are LNHDA and SQIVND (reference sequence). For the CDR3, the DNA is TGTGCCAGTAAGCGTCAGATTAGCAATCAGCCCCAGCATTTT. Translating it yields CASKRQISNQPQHF.

The chain recombines TRBV19 with TRBJ1-3, with 7 bases identical to TRBD1. The germline V gene encodes CDR1 LNHDA and CDR2 SQIVND (reference sequence). This CDR3 is built from 15 residues. Trimming removed 5 bases from V and 0 bases from J; junction bases left unmatched: 4. The CDR3 sequence is CASSAQGISGNTIYF. The DNA for the CDR3 is TGTGCCAGTAGTGCACAGGGGATCTCTGGAAACACCATATATTTT.

The chain combines TRBV5-6 with TRBJ1-3; D unresolved. The length of the CDR3 is 13 residues. The ends were cut back, 6 bases at V and 4 bases at J, with 11 bases in the middle. Germline V CDR1 and CDR2: SGHDT, YYEEEE. This CDR3 is CASTRTLGNTIYF. The CDR3 nucleotides read TGTGCCAGCACTAGGACTCTCGGAAACACCATATATTTT.

The rearrangement uses TRBV19 and TRBJ1-2; 7 bases align to TRBD1. The junction had 15 bases not matched to a gene; V was cut back by 9 bases and J by 5 bases. The germline V gene has CDR1 LNHDA and CDR2 SQIVND (reference sequence). This CDR3 region has 15 residues. DNA for the CDR3: TGTGCCAGCAGAAGGGGGGACAGCAACCTTTATGGCTACACCTTC. It translates to CASRRGDSNLYGYTF. Drawing the rest from reference TRBV19 and TRBJ1-2, the complete variable domain is DGGITQSPKYLFRKEGQNVTLSCEQNLNHDAMYWYRQDPGQGLRLIYYSQIVNDFQKGDIAEGYSVSREKKESFPLTVTSAQKNPTAFYLCASRRGDSNLYGYTFGSGTRLTVV.

The J gene is TRBJ1-2, the V gene TRBV6-1; D possibly corresponds to TRBD1 (6 bases). Germline CDR1 reads MNHNS; CDR2 reads SASEGT. With 0 bases removed from V and 8 bases from J, the gap between germline ends came to 13 bases. CDR3 size: 14 residues. In DNA, the CDR3 is TGTGCCAGCAGTGAAGCCGGGACATTCGGCGGCTACACCTTC. Translated: CASSEAGTFGGYTF.

The table lists this clone with a count of one. This chain uses TRBV10-1 with TRBJ1-1; D perhaps matches TRBD1 (5 bases). The CDR3 runs 15 residues. Trimming took 2 bases from V and 5 from J, leaving 15 bases between them. Germline V gene data show CDR1 as WNHNN and CDR2 as SYGVQD (reference sequence). CDR3 sequence: CASSEKSAGLTEAFF. The CDR3 coding sequence is TGCGCCAGCAGTGAGAAGTCGGCAGGGTTAACTGAAGCTTTCTTT.

This clone was recorded only once. The V gene is TRBV6-6, the J gene TRBJ2-1; tentative D call: TRBD2 (5 bases). Germline CDR1 reads MNHNY; CDR2 reads SVGAGI (reference sequence). The CDR3 has 13 residues. Deletions cut 2 bases from V and 7 bases from J, with 9 bases between. In DNA, the CDR3 is TGTGCCAGCAGTTACCGGACTGGAAATGAGCAGTTCTTC. Translation gives CASSYRTGNEQFF.

In DNA, the CDR3 is TGTGCCAGCAGCACACCCCGAATCGGACAGGGAAATAATTCACCCCTCCACTTT. As protein: CASSTPRIGQGNNSPLHF. This chain connects TRBV9 to TRBJ1-6; 8 positions agree with TRBD1. The junction had 14 bases not matched to a gene; V was cut back by 4 bases and J by 5 bases. The CDR3 runs to 18 residues. Germline CDR1 and CDR2: SGDLS and YYNGEE.

The J gene is TRBJ2-7, the V gene TRBV12-5; D gene uncertain. The length of the CDR3 is 12 residues. Trimming left V 5 bases short and J 3 bases short, with 8 bases between. CDR1 LGHNT and CDR2 FRNRAP come from the germline V gene. The CDR3, as DNA: TGTGCTAGTGGTAGAGAGAACTACGAGCAGTACTTC. It yields the protein CASGRENYEQYF.

This sequence joins TRBV19 and TRBJ2-1; 9 bases agree with TRBD1. Per germline, CDR1 LNHDA and CDR2 SQIVND (reference sequence). This CDR3 spans 15 amino acids. With 3 bases clipped from V and 6 bases from J, the junction kept 6 bases outside the gene matches. This CDR3 is CASSIIGTGINEQFF. In nucleotides, the CDR3 is TGTGCCAGTAGTATTATAGGGACAGGGATCAATGAGCAGTTCTTC.

This clone turned up a few times. This CDR3 is CASSLYQGSNYGYTF. DNA for the CDR3: TGTGCCAGCAGTTTATACCAGGGTTCCAACTATGGCTACACCTTC. V usage is TRBV27 and J usage is TRBJ1-2; D possibly corresponds to TRBD1 (5 bases). Germline V gene sequence: CDR1 MNHEY, CDR2 SMNVEV (reference sequence). V lost 1 base and J lost 2, with 11 bases in between. CDR3 size: 15 residues.

This clone was seen once. The junction does not match germline at one end; this may be a read error. CDR3 sequence reads: CATSDSGTSDF. CDR3 coding DNA: TGTGCCACCAGTGATTCCGGGACTAGTGATTTT. The rearrangement joins TRBV24-1 to TRBJ2-3; 8 nucleotides align to TRBD2. CDR1 is KGHDR, CDR2 SFDVKD, per germline. This CDR3 contains 11 residues.

The V gene is TRBV29-1, the J gene TRBJ1-5; 10 positions match TRBD1. The germline CDR1 and CDR2 sequences are SQVTM and ANQGSEA. The CDR3 consists of 13 residues. V shed 6 bases and J 6 bases; nucleotides not matched to a gene: 5. The CDR3 region is CSVLDRGTQPQHF. In DNA, the CDR3 is TGCAGCGTCTTGGACAGGGGGACTCAGCCCCAGCATTTT.

This clone has just one count. The rearrangement uses TRBV10-3 and TRBJ2-1, with 8 bases matching TRBD2. V shed 11 bases and J 3 bases; nucleotides not matched to a gene: 12. This CDR3 is 15 amino acids long. CDR1 is ENHRY and CDR2 is SYGVKD in the germline V gene. The CDR3 region is CASRVAGIFYNEQFF. The CDR3 DNA reads TGTGCCTCCCGGGTAGCGGGGATATTCTACAATGAGCAGTTCTTC.

This rearrangement joins TRBV2 to TRBJ1-1, with TRBD1 identical over 11 bases. Germline CDR1 and CDR2: SNHLY and FYNNEI. There are 14 residues in the CDR3. After removal of 6 bases from V and 7 bases from J, the junction contained 7 bases not matched to a gene. CDR3 sequence: CASRVSGTGGEAFF. Here the CDR3 DNA reads TGTGCCAGCAGAGTCTCCGGGACAGGGGGTGAAGCTTTCTTT. The full variable domain, rest sourced from reference TRBV2 and TRBJ1-1, is EPEVTQTPSHQVTQMGQEVILRCVPISNHLYFYWYRQILGQKVEFLVSFYNNEISEKSEIFDDQFSVERPDGSNFTLKIRSTKLEDSAMYFCASRVSGTGGEAFFGQGTRLTVV.

The rearrangement links TRBV6-6 to TRBJ2-7; no firm D call. The germline V gene encodes CDR1 MNHNY and CDR2 SVGAGI (reference sequence). The CDR3 runs 15 residues. Between the trimmed V and J ends, which lost 5 bases and 1 base, there was a span of 15 bases. The CDR3 reads CASSRSSTESYEQYF. CDR3 DNA: TGTGCCAGCAGTCGATCCTCGACGGAGTCCTACGAGCAGTACTTC.

The chain carries TRBV5-4 and TRBJ1-1; D remains unclear. Germline V gives CDR1 SGHNT, CDR2 YYREEE (reference sequence). V was pared by 0 bases and J by 0 bases, with 6 bases between. The CDR3 is 14 amino acids. CDR3 sequence (DNA): TGTGCCAGCAGCTTGGGCGGGCTGAACACTGAAGCTTTCTTT. Translated: CASSLGGLNTEAFF.

The chain employs TRBV2 and TRBJ1-5; 9 bases are a match to TRBD1. From germline, CDR1 is SNHLY and CDR2 FYNNEI. The CDR3 runs to 14 residues. Unmatched junction bases numbered 3, after V lost 6 bases and J lost 3 bases. The CDR3 DNA follows: TGTGCCAGCAGAGGACAGGGGCCCAATCAGCCCCAGCATTTT. Amino acid sequence: CASRGQGPNQPQHF.